This is a list of T cell receptor beta chains from one sample in a study of blood T cell repertoires in COVID-19. Produced via immunoSEQ multiplex PCR; TCRdb's table is partial and in-frame only. Among around 280,000 clones listed, 85% were seen once. The sequenced material came from peripheral blood. The receptors derive from a woman between 45 and 60 years old with active or convalescent COVID-19. CDR3s include the opening cysteine and the closing phenylalanine or tryptophan. The D gene is left open where the match is weak.

CDR3aa	v_gene	j_gene	d_gene
CASSPRPVDSPLHF	TRBV3-1/TRBV3-2	TRBJ1-6	.
CASRHQGYEQYF	TRBV28	TRBJ2-7	.
CASRQGGKTQYF	TRBV28	TRBJ2-5	.
CASSSFPLFTGELFF	TRBV19	TRBJ2-2	.
CASGSSGANEQFF	TRBV12-5	TRBJ2-1	TRBD2
CASSSLTGSGNTIYF	TRBV18	TRBJ1-3	.
CAISTGSADTEAFF	TRBV10-3	TRBJ1-1	.
CASSGLAPEQYF	TRBV9	TRBJ2-7	TRBD2
CASSLRTASGNPANEQFF	TRBV5-5	TRBJ2-1	TRBD2
CASKDRGRQGYTF	TRBV18	TRBJ1-2	.
CASSPSGDRPNYGYTF	TRBV5-4	TRBJ1-2	TRBD1
CAWSGGRMTSNQPQHF	TRBV30	TRBJ1-5	.
CASSVSGGNTGELFF	TRBV9	TRBJ2-2	TRBD2
CSVGLGQGYGYTF	TRBV29-1	TRBJ1-2	.
CASVRGTTEAFF	TRBV6-5	TRBJ1-1	.
CATSGSGRIADTQYF	TRBV24-1	TRBJ2-3	TRBD2
CASRTGTGKRGYTF	TRBV28	TRBJ1-2	TRBD1
CASSLGTGVNEQYF	TRBV19	TRBJ2-7	TRBD1
CASSIRGQRTNYGYTF	TRBV19	TRBJ1-2	.
CASSKGLAGASSYEQYF	TRBV4-2	TRBJ2-7	TRBD2
CASSLNWGDRSEAFF	TRBV7-8	TRBJ1-1	.
CASRRRGVTGTSGIYEQYF	TRBV2	TRBJ2-7	TRBD2
CASSPRSVVAGGTGELFF	TRBV9	TRBJ2-2	TRBD2
CASSRGGYTDTQYF	TRBV6-5	TRBJ2-3	.